Below are 23 T cell receptor beta chains sequenced from a single sample in a study of cytotoxic CD8 clonotypes in ibrutinib-treated CLL. Assay used: immunoSEQ multiplex PCR; TCRdb lists only in-frame clones, some missing. The table has 23,000 or so clones, 65% to 75% seen once; the top ten hold 25% to 30%. Sample: PBMCs, taken after 24 months of ibrutinib treatment. These receptors were collected from a human donor with chronic lymphocytic leukemia.

V usage is TRBV4-1 and J usage is TRBJ2-3; 9 nucleotides line up with TRBD2. CDR1 is MGHRA, CDR2 YSYEKL, per germline. J was trimmed by 4 bases and V by 1 base; bases with no gene match: 6. This CDR3 spans 16 amino acids. The CDR3, as DNA: TGCGCCAGCAGCCAAGGGGCAGCGGGGGGCTCAGATACGCAGTATTTT. Encoded protein: CASSQGAAGGSDTQYF.

This clone has only a few counts. The chain couples TRBV29-1 to TRBJ1-2, with D uncertain. Germline V gives CDR1 SQVTM, CDR2 ANQGSEA. The CDR3 length is 11 residues. V was cut by 6 bases and J by 1 base, with 6 bases left in between. The CDR3 nucleotides are TGCAGCGTCGGAGGTAACTATGGCTACACCTTC. Protein product: CSVGGNYGYTF.

This clone came up a few times. V and J are TRBV29-1 and TRBJ2-7; TRBD2 matches at 8 bases. The junction had 8 bases not matched to a gene; V was cut back by 6 bases and J by 4 bases. CDR3 length: 13 residues. Germline loops: CDR1 SQVTM, CDR2 ANQGSEA. CDR3 region: CSVRAGVLYEQYF. The DNA for the CDR3 is TGCAGCGTCCGAGCGGGGGTCCTGTACGAGCAGTACTTC.

The V call is TRBV5-1, the J call TRBJ2-3, with TRBD1 matching 9 bases. Trimming at V came to 4 bases and at J to 13 bases, leaving 10 bases not matched to a gene. The CDR3 is made up of 13 amino acids. Per germline, CDR1 SGHRS and CDR2 YFSETQ. The CDR3 nucleotides are TGCGCCAGCAGCACGGACAGGGGTATAGGGGAGTATTTT. Translated: CASSTDRGIGEYF.

The chain employs TRBV2 and TRBJ2-7; tentatively, D is TRBD1 (6 bases). CDR3 length: 14 amino acids. From germline, CDR1 is SNHLY and CDR2 FYNNEI. Trimming stripped 4 bases from V and 0 bases from J, with 10 bases between. The CDR3 nucleotides are TGTGCCAGCAGTGTCAGGGGCACCTCCTACGAGCAGTACTTC. Translating gives CASSVRGTSYEQYF.

In the case of this clone: The sample carries other DNA sequences with the same CDR3. The chain links TRBV5-6 to TRBJ1-5; 7 nucleotides match TRBD1. The ends lost 0 bases at V and 7 bases at J; junction bases unmatched: 4. The CDR3 is 14 residues long. Germline V CDR1 and CDR2: SGHDT, YYEEEE. The CDR3 sequence is CASSLGQGGQPQHF. The CDR3 DNA reads as TGTGCCAGCAGCTTGGGACAGGGCGGGCAGCCCCAGCATTTT.

The chain has TRBV7-9 and TRBJ1-1; D gene ambiguous. Trimming removed 5 bases from V and 3 bases from J, with 7 bases in between. This CDR3 region has 12 residues. Germline values: CDR1 SEHNR, CDR2 FQNEAQ (reference sequence). Here the CDR3 DNA reads TGTGCCAGCAGCCCGCCCGACACTGAAGCTTTCTTT. This sequence encodes CASSPPDTEAFF.

Here the CDR3 reads CSVAWDRGSSGYTF. Written as DNA, the CDR3 is TGCAGCGTGGCCTGGGACAGGGGAAGCAGCGGCTACACCTTC. The chain employs TRBV29-1 and TRBJ1-2; 10 bases map to TRBD1. Germline-derived CDR1 and CDR2 are SQVTM and ANQGSEA. The CDR3 contains 14 residues. The J segment lost 8 bases and the V segment lost 6 bases, leaving 12 bases of the junction unmatched.

V usage is TRBV9 and J usage is TRBJ2-3, with no clear D. This CDR3 spans 15 amino acids. Germline CDR1 reads SGDLS; CDR2 reads YYNGEE. Trimming removed 2 bases from V and 2 bases from J, with 12 bases in between. CDR3 sequence: CASSVAPFITDTQYF. In nucleotides, the CDR3 is TGTGCCAGCAGCGTCGCCCCATTTATCACAGATACGCAGTATTTT. The full variable domain, rest sourced from reference TRBV9 and TRBJ2-3, is DSGVTQTPKHLITATGQRVTLRCSPRSGDLSVYWYQQSLDQGLQFLIQYYNGEERAKGNILERFSAQQFPDLHSELNLSSLELGDSALYFCASSVAPFITDTQYFGPGTRLTVL.

This clone came up a few times. The V and J genes are TRBV19 and TRBJ1-2; 9 positions agree with TRBD1. CDR3 length: 14 residues. V trimming: 6 bases; J trimming: 3 bases; junction bases outside the gene matches: 5. Germline V CDR1 and CDR2: LNHDA, SQIVND (reference sequence). The CDR3, as DNA: TGTGCCAGTAGCTGGGACAGGGCGGACTATGGCTACACCTTC. This codes for CASSWDRADYGYTF.

The chain combines TRBV5-4 with TRBJ2-5; 8 bases are shared with TRBD1. Losses at the gene ends were 4 bases for V and 5 bases for J; bases not matched to a gene: 10. This CDR3 has 15 amino acids. Germline CDR1 and CDR2: SGHNT and YYREEE (reference sequence). CDR3 region: CASSPWTGIGETQYF. CDR3 in DNA: TGTGCCAGCAGCCCCTGGACAGGGATAGGGGAGACCCAGTACTTC.

The rearrangement joins TRBV6-1 to TRBJ1-4; D remains unclear. CDR3 length: 15 residues. The V end lost 1 base, the J end lost 8 bases, and 14 bases lay between the germline ends. Germline CDR1 is MNHNS and CDR2 is SASEGT. CDR3 sequence (DNA): TGTGCCAGCAGTGAAGAATACTTCACAGCGGAAAAACTGTTTTTT. Protein: CASSEEYFTAEKLFF.

The chain carries TRBV5-6 and TRBJ1-2, with 9 bases identical to TRBD1. In germline, CDR1 is SGHDT, CDR2 YYEEEE. J was trimmed by 2 bases and V by 4 bases; bases with no gene match: 3. The CDR3 length is 14 residues. The CDR3 loop is CASSVGQGNYGYTF. The CDR3 DNA is TGTGCCAGCAGCGTGGGACAGGGAAACTATGGCTACACCTTC.

V usage is TRBV2 and J usage is TRBJ2-5; 9 bases match TRBD1. V gave up 6 bases and J gave up 7 bases; unmatched junction bases: 6. The CDR3 has 13 residues. CDR1 and CDR2 (germline): SNHLY, FYNNEI. The CDR3 sequence: CASRWTGAGTQYF. In DNA form, the CDR3 reads TGTGCCAGCAGATGGACAGGGGCCGGGACCCAGTACTTC.

This chain uses TRBV7-9 with TRBJ2-5; 10 bases align to TRBD2. This CDR3 has 14 amino acids. Germline CDR1 reads SEHNR; CDR2 reads FQNEAQ (reference sequence). V lost 5 bases, J lost 4 bases, and 4 bases stayed unmatched. The CDR3 loop is CASSVSGGRETQYF. In DNA form, the CDR3 reads TGTGCCAGCAGCGTTAGCGGGGGGAGAGAGACCCAGTACTTC.

This clone came up once. This chain links TRBV27 with TRBJ2-7; D is possibly TRBD1 (6 bases). The CDR3 has 14 residues. Trimming removed 9 bases at V and 5 bases at J, with 20 bases between. Germline loops: CDR1 MNHEY, CDR2 SMNVEV (reference sequence). In DNA form, the CDR3 reads TGTGCCAGTTGGGGGCAGGCCCGAGAGCACGAGCAGTACTTC. Its protein product is CASWGQAREHEQYF.

The chain joins TRBV29-1 to TRBJ1-1, with 10 bases fitting TRBD1. V lost 7 bases and J lost 4; bases outside the gene matches: 0. In germline, CDR1 is SQVTM, CDR2 ANQGSEA. The CDR3 extends over 11 amino acids. The CDR3 region is CSGTGGTEAFF. The CDR3 region has the DNA TGCAGCGGGACAGGGGGCACTGAAGCTTTCTTT.

This clone was observed once. The CDR3 region is CSVVDRGQLFF. In DNA, the CDR3 is TGCAGCGTTGTCGACAGGGGGCAACTGTTTTTT. The genes are TRBV29-1 and TRBJ1-4; the match to TRBD1 covers 10 bases. This CDR3 is 11 amino acids long. CDR1 is SQVTM and CDR2 is ANQGSEA in the germline V gene. V shed 4 bases and J 12 bases; nucleotides not matched to a gene: 2.

This rearrangement joins TRBV18 to TRBJ1-2; weak D call: TRBD1 (5 bases). Per germline, CDR1 KGHSH and CDR2 LQKENI. This CDR3 comprises 14 residues. V lost 3 bases and J lost 3, with 11 bases in between. The CDR3 region is CASSPSGRDYGYTF. The CDR3 DNA is TGTGCCAGCTCACCCTCAGGCAGGGACTATGGCTACACCTTC.

The chain couples TRBV4-2 to TRBJ2-1; D gene uncertain. CDR3 length: 11 amino acids. CDR1 is LGHNA, CDR2 YNFKEQ, per germline. Trimming left V 1 base short and J 9 bases short, with 4 bases between. CDR3: CASSQAFEQFF. In nucleotides, the CDR3 is TGTGCCAGCAGCCAAGCGTTTGAGCAGTTCTTC.

The V gene is TRBV4-1, the J gene TRBJ2-3, with 9 bases aligning to TRBD1. This CDR3 contains 15 residues. The germline CDR1 and CDR2 sequences are MGHRA and YSYEKL. V lost 4 bases, J lost 3 bases, and 5 bases stayed unmatched. The CDR3 loop reads CASSPSTGGTDTQYF. CDR3 sequence (DNA): TGCGCCAGCAGCCCATCGACAGGGGGAACAGATACGCAGTATTTT.

The J gene is TRBJ1-2, the V gene TRBV18; tentative D call: TRBD1 (5 bases). V lost 3 bases and J 4 bases, leaving 21 bases between the germline ends. The CDR3 totals 17 residues. Germline loops: CDR1 KGHSH, CDR2 LQKENI. The CDR3 region is CASSPPGSVGTGYGYTF. The CDR3 DNA is TGTGCCAGCTCACCTCCCGGGTCTGTAGGGACGGGCTATGGCTACACCTTC.

This clone was seen only a few times. This chain links TRBV12-5 with TRBJ1-5, with D perhaps TRBD1 (5 bases). Trimming left V 5 bases short and J 4 bases short, with 12 bases between. The CDR3 extends over 14 amino acids. Germline V CDR1 and CDR2: LGHNT, FRNRAP. Here the CDR3 reads CASGQDTYNQPQHF. CDR3 nucleotide sequence: TGTGCTAGTGGTCAGGACACATATAATCAGCCCCAGCATTTT.